This T cell receptor beta chain was sequenced in a study of T cells after yellow fever vaccination. Study-level results: A large majority of primary-vaccination clones showed up again after the booster (approximately 95% CD4, 75% to 90% CD8).

Trimming removed 4 bases from V and 5 bases from J; junction bases left unmatched: 4. CDR1 is SGHRS, CDR2 YFSETQ, per germline. This CDR3 has 13 amino acids. By 5'RACE template switching, TCR cDNA was produced, with a universal primer site and UMIs added in the process. One entry per CDR3 protein results from TCRdb running MiXCR on the 5' RACE reads. The sample holds around 400,000 distinct CDR3 sequences; approximately 10% are singletons and the top ten take roughly 18%. This clonotype was counted ten times or more. As yet, its antigen is unknown. The chain couples TRBV5-1 to TRBJ2-5; 8 nucleotides align to TRBD2. Here the sequenced sample was PBMCs, taken on the day of the first yellow fever vaccination. The source of this sequence is a man aged 18 to 30 who received the YFV17D yellow fever vaccine. CDR3 amino acids: CASSPGLDETQYF. The CDR3, as DNA: TGCGCCAGCAGCCCGGGACTAGATGAGACCCAGTACTTC.